Sequencing of this TCR beta chain was carried out in a study of read filtering for tumor transcriptome and immune sequencing. This library used approximately 390 ng RNA and molecular barcoded adaptors spanning alpha/delta and beta/gamma chains. A single record per CDR3 protein comes from TCRdb applying MiXCR to the reads. The sample shows 46,000 or so distinct CDR3 sequences, approximately 19% of them seen only once. Deletions cut 1 base from V and 8 bases from J, with 11 bases between. The CDR3 sequence is 13 residues long. In germline, CDR1 is SEHNR, CDR2 FQNEAQ (reference sequence). On this clonotype itself: Its target is not known. A read error may explain this, as a much larger clone is one base away. This likely comes from a read error, as the CDR3 has no conserved phenylalanine or tryptophan at its end.

Findings and caveats of the study: The sorted CD138-negative fraction was a mixed bone marrow immune population, not purified T cells.

The source material was a population of CD138-negative cells sorted from bone marrow. This rearrangement joins TRBV7-9 to TRBJ1-1, with D perhaps TRBD1 (5 bases). This TCR derives from a donor at least 40 years old with multiple myeloma. CDR3 sequence (DNA): TGTGCCAGCAGCTTAGTAACGGGGGACGAAGCTTTCCTT. This sequence encodes CASSLVTGDEAFL.